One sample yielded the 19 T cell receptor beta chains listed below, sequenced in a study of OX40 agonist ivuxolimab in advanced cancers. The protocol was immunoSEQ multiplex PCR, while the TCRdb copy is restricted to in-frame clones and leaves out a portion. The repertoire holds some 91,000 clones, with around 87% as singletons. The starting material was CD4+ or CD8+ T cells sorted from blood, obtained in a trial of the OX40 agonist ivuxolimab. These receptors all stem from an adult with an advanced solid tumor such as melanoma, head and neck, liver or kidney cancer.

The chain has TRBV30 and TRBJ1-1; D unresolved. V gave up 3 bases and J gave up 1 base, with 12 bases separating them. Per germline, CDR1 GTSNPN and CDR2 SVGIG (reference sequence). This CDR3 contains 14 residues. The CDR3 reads CAWRFSGGNTEAFF. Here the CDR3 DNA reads TGTGCCTGGAGATTCTCGGGAGGGAACACTGAAGCTTTCTTT.

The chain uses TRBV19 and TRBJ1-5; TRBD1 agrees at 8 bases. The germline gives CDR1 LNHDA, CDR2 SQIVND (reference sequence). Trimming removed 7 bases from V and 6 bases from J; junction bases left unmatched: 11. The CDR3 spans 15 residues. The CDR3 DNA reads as TGTGCCAGTACCATGGGACAGGTAATAGGTCAGCCCCAGCATTTT. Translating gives CASTMGQVIGQPQHF.

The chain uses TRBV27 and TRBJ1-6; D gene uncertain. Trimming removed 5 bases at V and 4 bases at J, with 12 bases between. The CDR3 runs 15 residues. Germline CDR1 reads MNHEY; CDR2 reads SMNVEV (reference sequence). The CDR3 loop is CASSMWQKYNSPLHF. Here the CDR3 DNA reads TGTGCCAGCAGTATGTGGCAGAAGTATAATTCACCCCTCCACTTT.

The CDR3 nucleotides read TGTGCCAGCAGCGTGATAACTCTTAATGAGCAGTTCTTC. The encoded protein is CASSVITLNEQFF. The chain joins TRBV2 to TRBJ2-1; D uncertain. The CDR3 loop spans 13 amino acids. Trimming cost V 6 bases and J 7 bases, with 13 bases left between them. Germline CDR1 reads SNHLY; CDR2 reads FYNNEI.

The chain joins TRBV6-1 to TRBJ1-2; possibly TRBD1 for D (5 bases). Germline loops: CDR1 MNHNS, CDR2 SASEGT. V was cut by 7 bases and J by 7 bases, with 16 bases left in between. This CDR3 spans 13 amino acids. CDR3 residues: CASIVQDFTGYTF. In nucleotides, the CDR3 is TGTGCCAGCATAGTACAGGATTTTACTGGCTACACCTTC.

CDR3 nucleotide sequence: TGTGCCAGCAGCTTAGACGAGAACACTGAAGCTTTCTTT. It is translated as CASSLDENTEAFF. The chain uses TRBV7-2 and TRBJ1-1; D ambiguous. The CDR3 is 13 amino acids. In germline, CDR1 is SGHTA, CDR2 FQGNSA. V was cut by 1 base and J by 1 base, with 4 bases left in between.

DNA for the CDR3: TGCAGCGTTGCTCGGGACAGGGGGCTTAGTGGCTACACCTTC. Translating it yields CSVARDRGLSGYTF. The chain links TRBV29-1 to TRBJ1-2, with TRBD1 identical over 12 bases. V was clipped by 4 bases and J by 7 bases; unmatched bases: 7. Looked up from germline, CDR1 is SQVTM and CDR2 is ANQGSEA. The length of the CDR3 is 14 residues.

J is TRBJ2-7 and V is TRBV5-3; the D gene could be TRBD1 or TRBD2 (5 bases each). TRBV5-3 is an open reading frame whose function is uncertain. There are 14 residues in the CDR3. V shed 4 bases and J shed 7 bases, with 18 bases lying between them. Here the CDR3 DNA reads TGTGCCAGAAGCCAAAAGGGGCTAGCTGGGGAGCAGTACGTC. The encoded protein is CARSQKGLAGEQYV.

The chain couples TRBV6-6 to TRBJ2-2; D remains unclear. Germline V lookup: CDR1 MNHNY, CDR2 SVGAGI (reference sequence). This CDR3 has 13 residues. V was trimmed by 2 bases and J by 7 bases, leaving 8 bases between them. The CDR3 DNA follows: TGTGCCAGCAGTTACCGCGATGTCGGGGAGCTGTTTTTT. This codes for CASSYRDVGELFF.

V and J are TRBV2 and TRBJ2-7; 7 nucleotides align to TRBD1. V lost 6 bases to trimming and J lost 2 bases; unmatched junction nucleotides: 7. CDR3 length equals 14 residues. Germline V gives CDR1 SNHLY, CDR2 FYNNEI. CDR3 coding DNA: TGTGCCAGCAGAGAACAGGGGCCAACCTACGAGCAGTACTTC. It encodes CASREQGPTYEQYF.

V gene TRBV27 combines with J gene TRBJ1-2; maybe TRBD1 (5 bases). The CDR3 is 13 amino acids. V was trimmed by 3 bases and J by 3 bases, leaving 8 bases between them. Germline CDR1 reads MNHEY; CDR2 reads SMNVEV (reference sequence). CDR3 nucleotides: TGTGCCAGCAGTTTTGGAGGGGACTATGGCTACACCTTC. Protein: CASSFGGDYGYTF.

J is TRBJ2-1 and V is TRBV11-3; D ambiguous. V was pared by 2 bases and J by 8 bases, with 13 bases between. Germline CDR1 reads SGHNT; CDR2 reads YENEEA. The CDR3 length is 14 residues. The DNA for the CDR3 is TGTGCCAGCAGCTTATTTGGCAATTCCCATGAGCAGTTCTTC. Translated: CASSLFGNSHEQFF.

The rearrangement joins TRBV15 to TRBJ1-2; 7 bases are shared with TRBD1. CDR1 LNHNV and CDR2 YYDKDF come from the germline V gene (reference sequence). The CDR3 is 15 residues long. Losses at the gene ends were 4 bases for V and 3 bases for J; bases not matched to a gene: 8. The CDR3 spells CATSIGTVGHYGYTF. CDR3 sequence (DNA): TGTGCCACCAGCATTGGGACAGTCGGCCACTATGGCTACACCTTC.

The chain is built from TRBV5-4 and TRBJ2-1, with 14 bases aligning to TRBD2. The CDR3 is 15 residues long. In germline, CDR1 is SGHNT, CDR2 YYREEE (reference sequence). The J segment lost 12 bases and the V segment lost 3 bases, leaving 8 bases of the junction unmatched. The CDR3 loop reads CASSSPGLAGDGQFF. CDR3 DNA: TGTGCCAGCAGCTCACCGGGACTAGCGGGAGATGGGCAGTTCTTC.

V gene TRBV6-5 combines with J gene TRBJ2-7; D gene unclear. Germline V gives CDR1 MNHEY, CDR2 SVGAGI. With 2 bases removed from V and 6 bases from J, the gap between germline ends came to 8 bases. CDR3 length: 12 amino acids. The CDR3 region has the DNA TGTGCCAGCAGTTACGCCCAGTCCGAGCAGTACTTC. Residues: CASSYAQSEQYF.

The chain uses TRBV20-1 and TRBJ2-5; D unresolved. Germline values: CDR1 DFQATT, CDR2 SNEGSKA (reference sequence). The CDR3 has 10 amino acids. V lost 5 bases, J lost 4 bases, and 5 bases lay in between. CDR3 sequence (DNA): TGCAGTGCTCCCAGAGAGACCCAGTACTTC. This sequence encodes CSAPRETQYF.

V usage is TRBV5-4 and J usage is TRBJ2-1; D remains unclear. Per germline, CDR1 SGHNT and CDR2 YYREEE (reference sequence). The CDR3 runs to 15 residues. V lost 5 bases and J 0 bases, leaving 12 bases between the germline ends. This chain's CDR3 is CASSQGQSSYNEQFF. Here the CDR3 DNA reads TGTGCCAGCAGTCAAGGGCAGAGCTCCTACAATGAGCAGTTCTTC.

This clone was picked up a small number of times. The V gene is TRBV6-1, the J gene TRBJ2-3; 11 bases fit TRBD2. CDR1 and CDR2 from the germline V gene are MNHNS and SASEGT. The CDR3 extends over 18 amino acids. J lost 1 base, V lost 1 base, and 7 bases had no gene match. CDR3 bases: TGTGCCAGCAGTGAAGATAGCGGGAGGGGGACGGGCACAGATACGCAGTATTTT. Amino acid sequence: CASSEDSGRGTGTDTQYF.

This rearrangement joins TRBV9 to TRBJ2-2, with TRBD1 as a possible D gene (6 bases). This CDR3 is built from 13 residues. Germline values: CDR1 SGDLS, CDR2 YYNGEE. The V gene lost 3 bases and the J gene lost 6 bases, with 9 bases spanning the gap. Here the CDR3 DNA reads TGTGCCAGCAGCGCACAGGGATCCGGGGAGCTGTTTTTT. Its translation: CASSAQGSGELFF.